This TCR beta chain was sequenced during a study of shared clonotypes between healthy human individuals. The CDR3 covers 12 residues. With 7 bases clipped from V and 8 bases from J, the junction kept 6 bases outside the gene matches. Per the germline V gene, CDR1 is SGHVS and CDR2 is FQNEAQ. In regard to this clone: Its target is not known.

Some clones are missing from TCRdb's copy, which holds only in-frame ones; the method was immunoSEQ multiplex PCR. The sample lists about 2 million clones, approximately 94% occurring once. General study findings and limits: Generation probabilities were higher for clonotypes shared across all four sorted-subset donors than for unshared ones.

Naive CD8 cells lacked CD45RO, underwent positive selection for CCR7 and left out terminally differentiated effector memory CD45RA+ cells. None of the donors, who were healthy HIV-negative adults, had recently had acute infections or vaccinations. Sequenced: naive CD8+ T cells sorted from blood. The receptor was derived from a man between 18 and 35 years old in good health. V gene TRBV7-8 combines with J gene TRBJ1-1; 8 positions agree with TRBD1. Written as DNA, the CDR3 is TGTGCCAGCAACACAGGGGGTAGCGAAGCTTTCTTT. It is translated as CASNTGGSEAFF. The full variable domain, completed using reference TRBV7-8 and TRBJ1-1, is GAGVSQSPRYKVAKRGQDVALRCDPISGHVSLFWYQQALGQGPEFLTYFQNEAQLDKSGLPSDRFFAERPEGSVSTLKIQRTQQEDSAVYLCASNTGGSEAFFGQGTRLTVV.